This T cell receptor (beta chain) came from a study of cytomegalovirus exposure and HLA in healthy donors. It was with 60 Vbeta and 13 Jbeta primers that the PCR ran. Only in-frame clones appear in the TCRdb table, and some are missing; sequencing was by immunoSEQ multiplex PCR. This sample yields around 140,000 clones, of which around 80% are seen a single time; 4.5% belongs to the top ten. The CDR3 sequence is 16 residues long. The V gene's germline CDR1 is MNHEY and CDR2 SMNVEV (reference sequence). The junction had 8 bases not matched to a gene; V was cut back by 1 base and J by 5 bases. The origin of this receptor is a man aged 35 to 55 in good health and CMV-seronegative. This chain uses TRBV27 with TRBJ2-3; 8 bases map to TRBD2. Sequencing was carried out using PBMCs. CDR3 amino acids: CASSLWVAGGLDTQYF. CDR3 DNA sequence: TGTGCCAGCAGTTTATGGGTCGCGGGGGGCCTAGATACGCAGTATTTT.